The rows below give T cell receptor beta chains drawn from one sample of a study of blood T cell repertoires in COVID-19. Using immunoSEQ multiplex PCR, the repertoire was profiled, and TCRdb retains in-frame clones only, with some absent. The table records around 40,000 clones, 79% of them present only once. The specimen was peripheral blood. The receptors were gathered from a man between 65 and 85 years old with acute or convalescent COVID-19. Each CDR3 is given without its conserved first and last residue. The order of the fields is J gene, V gene, CDR3 protein.

TRBJ2-1 TRBV11-3 ASSRGLTSGSSYNEQF
TRBJ1-5 TRBV19 ASSIAAGGNQPQH
TRBJ1-1 TRBV5-4 ASSLIDLNTEAF
TRBJ1-3 TRBV19 ASTTGTGASGNTIY
TRBJ1-1 TRBV3-1/TRBV3-2 ASSPHRGGTEAF
TRBJ1-3 TRBV9 ASSVEAGTGNTIY
TRBJ2-1 TRBV7-2 ASSLMEGGSYNEQF
TRBJ2-1 TRBV6-1 ASSELQGYEQF
TRBJ1-2 TRBV5-6 ASSSVGQWLYYGYT
TRBJ1-5 TRBV7-9 ASSDDRYSNQPQH
TRBJ1-1 TRBV12-3/TRBV12-4 ASSFTGNTEAF
TRBJ2-1 TRBV15 ATSREDRIQF
TRBJ1-5 TRBV27 ASSSGTASNQPQH
TRBJ2-1 TRBV2 ASSVDRSSYNEQF
TRBJ2-1 TRBV9 ASSERLAGEQF
TRBJ2-7 TRBV7-9 ASSLGPQVQY
TRBJ2-2 TRBV7-3 ASSLLAGTGELF
TRBJ1-4 TRBV21-1 ASNPNVPRRRGQVGFTTNEKLF
TRBJ1-4 TRBV14 ASSPGGVLGRNEKLF
TRBJ1-5 TRBV19 ASSAPGQGGNQPQH
TRBJ1-3 TRBV7-2 ASRPGFSGNTIY
TRBJ2-2 TRBV4-1 ASSQGGSGGWIGELF
TRBJ2-2 TRBV7-9 ASSLGLAGTGELF
TRBJ2-1 TRBV10-3 AINTGLAGGLGEQF
TRBJ2-7 TRBV27 ASSYGLAGGREQY
TRBJ1-5 TRBV28 ASSLAGTDQPQH
TRBJ2-1 TRBV27 ASRLPGPQRYNEQF
TRBJ2-7 TRBV6-2/TRBV6-3 ASTPEVAGAYEQY
TRBJ2-1 TRBV18 ASSRPGTENEQF
TRBJ2-1 TRBV6-2/TRBV6-3 ASSYSTGNEQF
TRBJ2-7 TRBV10-3 AISDRVHTYEQY
TRBJ1-5 TRBV10-3 AISESGGQNQPQH
TRBJ2-3 TRBV11-2 ASSFTLAGVDTQY
TRBJ2-1 TRBV7-9 ASSSLAGPYNEQF
TRBJ2-7 TRBV11-2 ASSLDLGALRSREQY
TRBJ1-5 TRBV28 ASSLIQGARGINQPQH
TRBJ2-7 TRBV19 ASTTDRSSYEQY
TRBJ1-6 TRBV4-1 ASSQPTDFLSSYNSPLH
TRBJ1-5 TRBV27 ASSLGGEGQPQH
TRBJ1-6 TRBV6-6 ASRSLGAENSPLH
TRBJ1-4 TRBV28 ASRFGGVEEREKLF
TRBJ1-5 TRBV19 ASSISSERPQH
TRBJ1-6 TRBV6-6 ASRPTRTGASPLH
TRBJ1-2 TRBV3-1/TRBV3-2 ASSQGTTGYT
TRBJ2-7 TRBV6-5 ASSLPAGSYEQY
TRBJ1-6 TRBV2 ASTQTGYLDSPLH
TRBJ1-2 TRBV10-1 ASSEFRNRAYGYT
TRBJ1-5 TRBV15 ATSRAGQYSQPQH
TRBJ2-7 TRBV28 ASSGGYNRDEQY
TRBJ1-2 TRBV4-2 ASSQDEVGDYGYT
TRBJ1-6 TRBV10-1 ASGSSYNSPLH
TRBJ2-1 TRBV7-2 ASSLLAGGRNEQF
TRBJ1-4 TRBV6-6 ASRAYTGEKLF